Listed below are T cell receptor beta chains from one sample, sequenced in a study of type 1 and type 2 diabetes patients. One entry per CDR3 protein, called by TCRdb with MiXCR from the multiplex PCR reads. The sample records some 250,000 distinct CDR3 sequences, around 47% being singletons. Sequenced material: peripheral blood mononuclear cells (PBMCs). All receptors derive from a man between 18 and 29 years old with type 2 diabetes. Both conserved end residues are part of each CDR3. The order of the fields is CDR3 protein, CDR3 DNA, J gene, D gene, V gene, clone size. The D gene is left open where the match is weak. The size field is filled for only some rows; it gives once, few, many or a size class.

CDR3 protein: CASSLVYYDNEQFF
CDR3 DNA: TGTGCCAGCAGCTTAGTTTATTATGACAATGAGCAGTTCTTC
J gene: TRBJ2-1
D gene: NA
V gene: TRBV7-6
clone size: NA

CDR3 protein: CASSSGQGAIQPQHF
CDR3 DNA: TGTGCCAGCAGCTCGGGACAGGGGGCTATTCAGCCCCAGCATTTT
J gene: TRBJ1-5
D gene: TRBD1
V gene: TRBV7-6
clone size: NA

CDR3 protein: CASTSPGVRQFF
CDR3 DNA: TGTGCCAGTACCTCCCCGGGGGTCCGGCAGTTCTTC
J gene: TRBJ2-1
D gene: NA
V gene: TRBV19
clone size: NA

CDR3 protein: CAISANPRGLAGLNEQFF
CDR3 DNA: TGTGCCATCAGTGCAAACCCGAGGGGACTAGCGGGGCTCAATGAGCAGTTCTTC
J gene: TRBJ2-1
D gene: TRBD2
V gene: TRBV10-3
clone size: NA

CDR3 protein: CASRSGSWGEQYF
CDR3 DNA: TGTGCCAGCAGGTCCGGGTCCTGGGGCGAGCAGTACTTC
J gene: TRBJ2-7
D gene: NA
V gene: TRBV2
clone size: few

CDR3 protein: CASSLDGGSNEQFF
CDR3 DNA: TGTGCCAGCAGCTTAGATGGGGGGTCCAATGAGCAGTTCTTC
J gene: TRBJ2-1
D gene: NA
V gene: TRBV7-2
clone size: few

CDR3 protein: CASSPSPAGLLGMFEQYF
CDR3 DNA: TGCGCCAGCAGCCCCTCGCCCGCGGGACTGTTAGGTATGTTTGAGCAGTACTTC
J gene: TRBJ2-7
D gene: NA
V gene: TRBV4-3
clone size: once

CDR3 protein: CASSSLDRASEQYF
CDR3 DNA: TGTGCCAGCAGCTCCTTGGACAGGGCAAGTGAGCAGTACTTC
J gene: TRBJ2-5
D gene: TRBD1
V gene: TRBV7-6
clone size: NA

CDR3 protein: CASSIGSRLNTEAFF
CDR3 DNA: TGTGCCAGCAGCATAGGGTCCAGGCTGAACACTGAAGCTTTCTTT
J gene: TRBJ1-1
D gene: NA
V gene: TRBV7-2
clone size: many

CDR3 protein: CATSRDYGHGQTYEQYF
CDR3 DNA: TGTGCCACCAGCAGAGATTACGGCCATGGACAGACCTACGAGCAGTACTTC
J gene: TRBJ2-7
D gene: NA
V gene: TRBV15
clone size: NA

CDR3 protein: CASRETGGSSGANVLTF
CDR3 DNA: TGTGCCAGCAGGGAGACAGGGGGTAGTTCTGGGGCCAACGTCCTGACTTTC
J gene: TRBJ2-6
D gene: TRBD1
V gene: TRBV6-6
clone size: NA

CDR3 protein: CASRRGGSTDTQYF
CDR3 DNA: TGTGCCAGTAGGCGGGGGGGAAGCACAGATACGCAGTATTTT
J gene: TRBJ2-3
D gene: TRBD2
V gene: TRBV19
clone size: NA

CDR3 protein: CASSPPRLAGGFTDTQYF
CDR3 DNA: TGTGCCAGTAGCCCCCCGCGACTAGCGGGAGGGTTCACAGATACGCAGTATTTT
J gene: TRBJ2-3
D gene: TRBD2
V gene: TRBV19
clone size: NA

CDR3 protein: CASRQGLNTGELFF
CDR3 DNA: TGCGCCAGCAGGCAAGGGTTGAACACCGGGGAGCTGTTTTTT
J gene: TRBJ2-2
D gene: NA
V gene: TRBV10-1
clone size: few

CDR3 protein: CAWSVSSTSTDTQYF
CDR3 DNA: TGTGCCTGGAGTGTATCTAGCACAAGCACAGATACGCAGTATTTT
J gene: TRBJ2-3
D gene: NA
V gene: TRBV30
clone size: few